A single sample gave rise to the 10 T cell receptor beta chains below, sequenced in a study of T cell repertoires in cytomegalovirus infection. MiXCR was run by TCRdb on the reads, yielding one entry per CDR3 protein. This table holds fewer than 550,000 distinct CDR3 sequences, approximately 33% found once. The sequenced sample was PBMCs. Receptors originate from a human donor in good health (CMV status not recorded). Some clones in this sample may be carry-over from other donors' samples.

The chain is built from TRBV12-3 or TRBV12-4 and TRBJ1-2; no clear D. The length of the CDR3 is 14 residues. Trimming left V 5 bases short and J 2 bases short, with 12 bases between. The CDR3 DNA is TGTGCCAGCAGTCAGCGCGACGGGAACTATGGCTACACCTTC. Amino acid sequence: CASSQRDGNYGYTF.

This clonotype occurred once. One end of the junction does not line up with germline, which may come from a read error. This chain joins TRBV7-2 and TRBJ1-3; possible D gene TRBD1, 6 bases. From germline, CDR1 is SGHTA and CDR2 FQGNSA. This CDR3 region has 12 residues. As DNA, the CDR3 is TGTTCCAGCAGCTTAGGACAGAACACCCAATATTTT. Its protein product is CSSSLGQNTQYF. The variable domain in full, completed from reference TRBV7-2 and TRBJ1-3, reads GAGVSQSPSNKVTEKGKDVELRCDPISGHTALYWYRQSLGQGLEFLIYFQGNSAPDKSGLPSDRFSAERTGGSVSTLTIQRTQQEDSAVYLCSSSLGQNTQYFGEGSWLTVV.

To note about this clonotype: This clone may be a read error of a much larger clone one base away. The chain uses TRBV7-2 and TRBJ2-3; 8 bases map to TRBD2. Trimming at V came to 0 bases and at J to 2 bases, leaving 4 bases not matched to a gene. CDR1 SGHTA and CDR2 FQGNSA come from the germline V gene. The CDR3 is 16 residues long. This CDR3 reads CASSLARGGITDTQYF. In DNA form, the CDR3 reads TGTGCCAGCAGCTTAGCTCGGGGGGGGATCACAGATACGCAGTATTTT.

The J gene is TRBJ2-2, the V gene TRBV5-1; TRBD1 is a possible D gene (6 bases). V gave up 0 bases and J gave up 4 bases, with 13 bases separating them. From germline, CDR1 is SGHRS and CDR2 YFSETQ. CDR3 length: 16 amino acids. Here the CDR3 reads CASSLVTGPGTGELFF. In DNA, the CDR3 is TGCGCCAGCAGCTTGGTCACAGGGCCGGGCACCGGGGAGCTGTTTTTT.

In its sample, this clonotype was seen many times. The J gene is TRBJ2-7, the V gene TRBV7-2; D might be TRBD2 (6 bases). Germline V gene lookup returns CDR1 SGHTA and CDR2 FQGNSA. This CDR3 is 15 amino acids long. Trimming took off 5 bases at V and 1 base at J, with 15 bases between the two ends. The CDR3 DNA is TGTGCCAGCAGCCCGGGGACGGACTATTCCTACGAGCAGTACTTC. Its translation: CASSPGTDYSYEQYF.

This chain links TRBV20-1 with TRBJ2-1; 12 bases map to TRBD2. In germline, CDR1 is DFQATT, CDR2 SNEGSKA (reference sequence). The trim removed 5 bases at V and 8 bases at J, leaving 4 bases unmatched. CDR3 size: 13 residues. This CDR3 reads CSARTSGDHEQFF. The CDR3 DNA follows: TGCAGTGCTCGGACTAGCGGGGATCATGAGCAGTTCTTC.

This clonotype was detected a few times. The V gene is TRBV19, the J gene TRBJ1-3, with D uncertain. V lost 6 bases, J lost 0 bases, and 18 bases lay in between. CDR1 LNHDA and CDR2 SQIVND come from the germline V gene (reference sequence). CDR3 length equals 17 residues. DNA for the CDR3: TGTGCCAGTAGGCCCAATGTCAAACACTTCTCTGGAAACACCATATATTTT. Its translation is CASRPNVKHFSGNTIYF.

The chain has TRBV2 and TRBJ2-5; D ambiguous. This CDR3 is built from 14 residues. Germline loops: CDR1 SNHLY, CDR2 FYNNEI. With 2 bases removed from V and 5 bases from J, the gap between germline ends came to 12 bases. CDR3 protein: CASSELPTSETQYF. The CDR3 DNA sequence: TGTGCCAGCAGTGAACTACCTACCTCGGAGACCCAGTACTTC.

In its sample, this clonotype was seen many times. The V call is TRBV12-3 or TRBV12-4, the J call TRBJ1-5, with a tentative D call TRBD1 (5 bases). V was cut by 2 bases and J by 3 bases, with 11 bases left in between. CDR3 length: 15 amino acids. The CDR3 DNA follows: TGTGCCAGCAGTTTAAGGGCGGGGGACAATCAGCCCCAGCATTTT. Encoded protein: CASSLRAGDNQPQHF.

V usage is TRBV7-9 and J usage is TRBJ2-5; D might be TRBD2 (6 bases). CDR1 and CDR2 from the germline V gene are SEHNR and FQNEAQ (reference sequence). With 8 bases removed from V and 5 bases from J, the gap between germline ends came to 12 bases. This CDR3 is 12 amino acids long. The CDR3 region is CASEGGMETQYF. The CDR3 nucleotides read TGTGCCAGCGAAGGAGGGATGGAGACCCAGTACTTC.